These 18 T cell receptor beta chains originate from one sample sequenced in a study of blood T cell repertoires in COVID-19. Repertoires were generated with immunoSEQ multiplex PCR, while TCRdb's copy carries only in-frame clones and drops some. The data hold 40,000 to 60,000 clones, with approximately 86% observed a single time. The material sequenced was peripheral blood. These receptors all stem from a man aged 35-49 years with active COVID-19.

CDR3 DNA: TGTGCCACCAGTGATTTAACAGGGGGCCATCAAGAGACCCAGTACTTC. This translates into CATSDLTGGHQETQYF. This sequence joins TRBV24-1 and TRBJ2-5; TRBD1 aligns across 9 bases. J was trimmed by 2 bases and V by 1 base; bases with no gene match: 4. The germline gives CDR1 KGHDR, CDR2 SFDVKD. The CDR3 runs 16 residues.

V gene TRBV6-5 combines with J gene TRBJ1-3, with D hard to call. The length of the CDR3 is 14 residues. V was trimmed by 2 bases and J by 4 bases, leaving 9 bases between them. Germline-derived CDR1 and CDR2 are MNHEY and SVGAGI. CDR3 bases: TGTGCCAGCAGTTACAGGGAGTACGGAAACACCATATATTTT. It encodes CASSYREYGNTIYF.

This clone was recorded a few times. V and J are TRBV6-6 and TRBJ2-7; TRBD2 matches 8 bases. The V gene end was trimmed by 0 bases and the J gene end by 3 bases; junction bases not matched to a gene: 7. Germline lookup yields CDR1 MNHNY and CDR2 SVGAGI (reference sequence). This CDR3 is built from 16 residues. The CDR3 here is CASSYSVAGMVYEQYF. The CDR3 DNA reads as TGTGCCAGCAGTTACTCGGTAGCGGGAATGGTCTACGAGCAGTACTTC.

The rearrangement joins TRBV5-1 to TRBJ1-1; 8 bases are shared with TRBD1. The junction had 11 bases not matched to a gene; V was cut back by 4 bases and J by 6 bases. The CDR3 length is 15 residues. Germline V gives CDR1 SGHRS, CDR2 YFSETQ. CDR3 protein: CASSPAGGARSEAFF. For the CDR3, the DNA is TGCGCCAGCAGCCCGGCAGGGGGCGCGAGGTCTGAAGCTTTCTTT.

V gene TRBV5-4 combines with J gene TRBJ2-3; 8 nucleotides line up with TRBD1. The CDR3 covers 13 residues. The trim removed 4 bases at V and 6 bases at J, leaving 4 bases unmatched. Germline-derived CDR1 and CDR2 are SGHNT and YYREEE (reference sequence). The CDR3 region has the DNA TGTGCCAGCAGCCCGACAGGGGAGGATACGCAGTATTTT. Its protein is CASSPTGEDTQYF.

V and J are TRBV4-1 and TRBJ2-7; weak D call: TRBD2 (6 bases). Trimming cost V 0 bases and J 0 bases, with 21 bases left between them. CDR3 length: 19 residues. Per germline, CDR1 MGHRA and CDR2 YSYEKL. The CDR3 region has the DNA TGCGCCAGCAGCCAAGAAACGGATAGCGGAGGCGGCAGCTCCTACGAGCAGTACTTC. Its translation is CASSQETDSGGGSSYEQYF.

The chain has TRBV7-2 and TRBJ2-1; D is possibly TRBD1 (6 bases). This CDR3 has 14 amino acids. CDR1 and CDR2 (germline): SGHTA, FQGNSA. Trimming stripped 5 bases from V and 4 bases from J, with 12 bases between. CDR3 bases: TGTGCCAGCAGCCGGACAGTTCTATACAATGAGCAGTTCTTC. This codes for CASSRTVLYNEQFF.

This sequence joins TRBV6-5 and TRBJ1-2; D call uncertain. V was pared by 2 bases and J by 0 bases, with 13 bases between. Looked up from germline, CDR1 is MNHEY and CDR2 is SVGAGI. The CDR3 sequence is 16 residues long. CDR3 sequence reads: CASSYTYNGANYGYTF. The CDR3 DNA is TGTGCCAGCAGTTACACTTACAATGGAGCTAACTATGGCTACACCTTC.

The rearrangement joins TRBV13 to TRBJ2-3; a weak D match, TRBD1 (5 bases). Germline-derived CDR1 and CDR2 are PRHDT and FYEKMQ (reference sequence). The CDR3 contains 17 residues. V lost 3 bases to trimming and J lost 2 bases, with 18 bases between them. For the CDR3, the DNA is TGTGCCAGCAGCTTTCCACAGGCCACTTTTTCCACAGATACGCAGTATTTT. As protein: CASSFPQATFSTDTQYF.

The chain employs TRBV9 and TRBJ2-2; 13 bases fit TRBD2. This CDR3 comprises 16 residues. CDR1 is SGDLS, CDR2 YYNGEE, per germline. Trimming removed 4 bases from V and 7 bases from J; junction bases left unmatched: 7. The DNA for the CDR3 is TGTGCCAGCAGCCCCGAGGGGACTAGCGGGATCGGGGAGCTGTTTTTT. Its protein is CASSPEGTSGIGELFF.

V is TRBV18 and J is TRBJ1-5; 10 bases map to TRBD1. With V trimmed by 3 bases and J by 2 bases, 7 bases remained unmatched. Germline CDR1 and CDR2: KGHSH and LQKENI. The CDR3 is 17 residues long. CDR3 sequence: CASSPVGGTGGNQPQHF. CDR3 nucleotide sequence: TGTGCCAGCTCACCCGTTGGTGGGACAGGGGGCAATCAGCCCCAGCATTTT.

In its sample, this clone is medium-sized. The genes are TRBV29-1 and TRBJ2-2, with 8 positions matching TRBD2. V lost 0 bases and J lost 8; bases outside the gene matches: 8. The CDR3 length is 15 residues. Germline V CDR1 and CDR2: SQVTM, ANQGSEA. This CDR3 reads CSVEELRGVIGELFF. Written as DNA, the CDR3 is TGCAGCGTTGAAGAATTGCGGGGGGTGATAGGGGAGCTGTTTTTT.

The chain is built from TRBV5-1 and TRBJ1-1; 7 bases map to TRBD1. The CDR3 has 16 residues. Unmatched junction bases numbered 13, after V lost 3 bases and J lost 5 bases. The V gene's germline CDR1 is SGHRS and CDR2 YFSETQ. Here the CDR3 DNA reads TGCGCCAGCAGCTCTAAGGGGGCCAGTGGTCGGACTGAAGCTTTCTTT. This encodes CASSSKGASGRTEAFF.

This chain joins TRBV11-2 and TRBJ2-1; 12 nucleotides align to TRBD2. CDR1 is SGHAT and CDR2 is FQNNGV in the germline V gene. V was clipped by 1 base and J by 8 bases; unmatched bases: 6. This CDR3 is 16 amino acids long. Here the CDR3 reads CASSLGASGRVDEQFF. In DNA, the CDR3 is TGTGCCAGCAGCTTAGGGGCTAGCGGGAGGGTGGATGAGCAGTTCTTC. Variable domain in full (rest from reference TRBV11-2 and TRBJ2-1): EAGVAQSPRYKIIEKRQSVAFWCNPISGHATLYWYQQILGQGPKLLIQFQNNGVVDDSQLPKDRFSAERLKGVDSTLKIQPAKLEDSAVYLCASSLGASGRVDEQFFGPGTRLTVL.

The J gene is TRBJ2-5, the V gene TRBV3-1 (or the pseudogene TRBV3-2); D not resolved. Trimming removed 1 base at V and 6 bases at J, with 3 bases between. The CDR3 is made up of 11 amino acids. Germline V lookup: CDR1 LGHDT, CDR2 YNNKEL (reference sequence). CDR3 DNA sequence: TGTGCCAGCAGCCAAGCAAAGACCCAGTACTTC. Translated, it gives CASSQAKTQYF.

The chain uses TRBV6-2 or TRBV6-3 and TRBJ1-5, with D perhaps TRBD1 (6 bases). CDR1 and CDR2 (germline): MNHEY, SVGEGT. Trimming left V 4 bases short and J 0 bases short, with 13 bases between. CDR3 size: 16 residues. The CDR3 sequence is CASSLDSLYSNQPQHF. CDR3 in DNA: TGTGCCAGCAGTTTGGACAGTTTATATAGCAATCAGCCCCAGCATTTT.

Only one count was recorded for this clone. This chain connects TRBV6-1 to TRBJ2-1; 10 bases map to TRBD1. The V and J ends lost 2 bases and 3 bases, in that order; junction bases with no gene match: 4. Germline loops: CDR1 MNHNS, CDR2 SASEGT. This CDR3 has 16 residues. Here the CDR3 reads CASSEMTGGIYNEQFF. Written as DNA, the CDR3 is TGTGCCAGCAGTGAAATGACAGGGGGCATCTACAATGAGCAGTTCTTC.

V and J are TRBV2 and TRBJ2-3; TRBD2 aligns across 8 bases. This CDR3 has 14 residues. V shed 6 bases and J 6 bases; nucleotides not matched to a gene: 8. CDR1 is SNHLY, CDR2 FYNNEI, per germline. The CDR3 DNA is TGTGCCAGCAGCCAGCGGGGGAGTGGGGATACGCAGTATTTT. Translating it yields CASSQRGSGDTQYF.